A selection of T cell receptor beta chains follows, all from one sample in a study of Graves' ophthalmopathy and Graves' hyperthyroidism. MiXCR, applied by TCRdb to the multiplex PCR reads, yields one record per CDR3 protein. The repertoire holds 600,000 to 650,000 distinct CDR3 sequences, 22% seen once, with approximately 7% in the top ten. Material for sequencing was peripheral blood. The source is a young woman with stable Graves' hyperthyroidism. Some clones in this sample may be carry-over from other donors' samples. The CDR3 runs from the conserved cysteine through the conserved F or W.

>TRBV3-1
CASSGRLAGVGNTIYF
>TRBV3-1
CASSPEASQPQHF
>TRBV12-5
CASGLGQISGNTIYF
>TRBV3-1
CASRNPNTDTEAFF
>TRBV30
CAWSSSNDQPQHF
>TRBV7-2
CASSPVAGYYYEQYF
>TRBV20-1
CSASEAGASGVNEQYF
>TRBV7-2
CASRPGAGEETQYF
>TRBV6-4
CASSPTSGGASETQYF
>TRBV29-1
CSVPHRGVAELF
>TRBV20-1
CSATGQGAALNTEAFF
>TRBV6-5
CASSFSGGTYQETQYF
>TRBV10-1
CASSESNPGRGEAFF
>TRBV10-1
CASSGSTGTNQETQYF
>TRBV2
CASSLGPRWTQYF
>TRBV20-1
CSARDAGVISAGVIYEQYF
>TRBV12-3/TRBV12-4
CASSLGHGASYNSPLHF
>TRBV28
CASSTPGRVDGYTF
>TRBV12-3/TRBV12-4
CASSLPGATYEQYF
>TRBV4-1
CASRPSSTDIYEQYF